This TCR beta chain was captured in a study of blood T cell repertoires in COVID-19. Study details: Acute-phase and convalescent COVID-19 samples originated in the United States, Italy and Spain. T cells, B-cell-depleted T cells, or PBMCs provided the cDNA or gDNA that served as material.

The CDR3 is made up of 10 amino acids. Looked up from germline, CDR1 is SQVTM and CDR2 is ANQGSEA. Trimming shortened V by 7 bases and J by 15 bases, and 16 bases separated the two germline ends. Sequenced by immunoSEQ multiplex PCR; TCRdb stores in-frame clones only, minus some. The table includes around 300,000 clones, around 81% detected once. The sample taken for sequencing was peripheral blood. This clonotype was obtained from a woman between 50 and 59 years old with active or convalescent COVID-19. The V gene is TRBV29-1, the J gene TRBJ2-1, with D unclear. CDR3 region: CSEAESIGFF. CDR3 nucleotides: TGCAGCGAAGCCGAATCAATTGGGTTCTTC.